This T cell receptor (beta chain) was sequenced in a study of cytomegalovirus exposure and HLA in healthy donors. This CDR3 comprises 15 residues. The ends lost 4 bases at V and 8 bases at J; junction bases unmatched: 11. Germline V gene sequence: CDR1 LNHDA, CDR2 SQIVND (reference sequence). Both 60 Vbeta primers and 13 Jbeta primers went into the PCR. Here immunoSEQ multiplex PCR was the method, and the copy in TCRdb shows in-frame clones only, minus some. The sample has 200,000 to 250,000 clones; around 75% are singletons. Overall study results and limits: In vitro data verified a few CMV-associated chains as specific for CMV antigens. A link between a missense DCLRE1C variant and TCR beta V- and J-gene trimming emerged from a later analysis. Accurate predictions that matched the HLA-A and HLA-B alleles of most subjects were reportedly made from TCR beta sequences. 87-base-pair reads could not separate some V segments, including TRBV6-2 and TRBV6-3.

Regarding this clone: Antigen: not known.

This chain links TRBV19 with TRBJ1-2, with TRBD1 matching over 9 bases. The receptor was derived from a woman in her twenties or thirties in good health and CMV-seronegative. Sequenced input: PBMCs. The CDR3 sequence is CASSSPAGTGNGYTF. The DNA of the CDR3 is TGTGCCAGTAGTAGCCCCGCCGGGACAGGGAACGGCTACACCTTC. Looking up the rest from reference TRBV19 and TRBJ1-2 gives the full variable domain: DGGITQSPKYLFRKEGQNVTLSCEQNLNHDAMYWYRQDPGQGLRLIYYSQIVNDFQKGDIAEGYSVSREKKESFPLTVTSAQKNPTAFYLCASSSPAGTGNGYTFGSGTRLTVV.